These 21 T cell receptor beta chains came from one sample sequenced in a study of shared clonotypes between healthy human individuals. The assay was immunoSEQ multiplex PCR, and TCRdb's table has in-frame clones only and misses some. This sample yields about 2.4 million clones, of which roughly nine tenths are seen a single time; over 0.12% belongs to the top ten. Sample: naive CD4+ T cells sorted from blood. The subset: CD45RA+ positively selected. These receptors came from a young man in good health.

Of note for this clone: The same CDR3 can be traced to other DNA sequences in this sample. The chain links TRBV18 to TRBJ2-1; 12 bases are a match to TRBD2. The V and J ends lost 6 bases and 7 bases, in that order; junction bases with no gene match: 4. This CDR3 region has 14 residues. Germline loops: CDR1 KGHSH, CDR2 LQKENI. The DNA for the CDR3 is TGTGCCAGCTCTCCCGGGACTAGCGGGAATGAGCAGTTCTTC. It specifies CASSPGTSGNEQFF.

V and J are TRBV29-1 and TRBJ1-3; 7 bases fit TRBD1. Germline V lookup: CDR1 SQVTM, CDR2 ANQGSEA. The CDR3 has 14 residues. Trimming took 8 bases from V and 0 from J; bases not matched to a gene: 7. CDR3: CSIWTGDSGNTIYF. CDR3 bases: TGCAGCATATGGACAGGCGACTCTGGAAACACCATATATTTT.

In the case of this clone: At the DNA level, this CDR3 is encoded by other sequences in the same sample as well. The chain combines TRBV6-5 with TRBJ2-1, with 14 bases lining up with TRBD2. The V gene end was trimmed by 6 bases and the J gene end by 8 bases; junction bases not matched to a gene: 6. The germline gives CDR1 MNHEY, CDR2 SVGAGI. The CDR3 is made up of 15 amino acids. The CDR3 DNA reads TGTGCCAGCAGCCGTGGGACTAGCGGGAGTTATGAGCAGTTCTTC. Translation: CASSRGTSGSYEQFF.

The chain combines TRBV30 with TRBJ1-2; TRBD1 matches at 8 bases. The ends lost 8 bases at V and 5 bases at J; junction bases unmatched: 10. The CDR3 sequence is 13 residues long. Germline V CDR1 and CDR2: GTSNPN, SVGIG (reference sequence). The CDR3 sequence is CAGGNQGAYGYTF. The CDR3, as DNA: TGTGCCGGGGGTAATCAGGGGGCTTATGGCTACACCTTC.

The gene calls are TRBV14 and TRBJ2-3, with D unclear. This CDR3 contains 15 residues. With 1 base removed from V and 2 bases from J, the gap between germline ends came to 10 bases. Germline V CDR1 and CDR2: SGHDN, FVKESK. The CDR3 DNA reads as TGTGCCAGCAGCCAAGTTATTCCGGTCACAGATACGCAGTATTTT. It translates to CASSQVIPVTDTQYF.

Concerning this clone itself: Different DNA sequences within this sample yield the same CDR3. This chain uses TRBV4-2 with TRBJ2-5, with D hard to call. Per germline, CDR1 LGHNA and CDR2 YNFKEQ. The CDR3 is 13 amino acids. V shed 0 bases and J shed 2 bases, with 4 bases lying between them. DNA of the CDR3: TGTGCCAGCAGCCAAGACAATCAAGAGACCCAGTACTTC. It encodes CASSQDNQETQYF.

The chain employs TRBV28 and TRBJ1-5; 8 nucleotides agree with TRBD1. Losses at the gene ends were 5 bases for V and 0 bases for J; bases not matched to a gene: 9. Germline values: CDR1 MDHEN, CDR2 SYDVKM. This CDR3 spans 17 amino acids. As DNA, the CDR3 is TGTGCCAGCAGTCCACCCGACAGGGGAGCTAGCAATCAGCCCCAGCATTTT. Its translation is CASSPPDRGASNQPQHF.

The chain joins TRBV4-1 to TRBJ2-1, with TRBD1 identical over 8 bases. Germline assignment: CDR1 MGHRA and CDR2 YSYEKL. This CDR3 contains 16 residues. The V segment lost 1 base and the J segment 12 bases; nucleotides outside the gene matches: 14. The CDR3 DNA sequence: TGCGCCAGCAGCCAAGGTGAGACAGGGGCCGTTCAGTGGCAGTTCTTC. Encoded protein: CASSQGETGAVQWQFF.

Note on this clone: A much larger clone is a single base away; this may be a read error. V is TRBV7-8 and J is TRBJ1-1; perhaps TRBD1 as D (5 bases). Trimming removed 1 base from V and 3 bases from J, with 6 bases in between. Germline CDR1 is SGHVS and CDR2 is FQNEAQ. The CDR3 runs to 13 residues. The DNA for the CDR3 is TGTGCCAGCAGCTTAGAAGGGGACACTGAAGCTTTCTTT. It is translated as CASSLEGDTEAFF.

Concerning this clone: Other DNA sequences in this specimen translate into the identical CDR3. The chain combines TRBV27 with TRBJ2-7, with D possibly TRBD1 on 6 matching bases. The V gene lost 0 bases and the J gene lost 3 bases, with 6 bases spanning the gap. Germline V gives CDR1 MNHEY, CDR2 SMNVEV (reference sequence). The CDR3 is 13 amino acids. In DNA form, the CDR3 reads TGTGCCAGCAGTTTATCCAGGGGCTACGAGCAGTACTTC. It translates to CASSLSRGYEQYF.

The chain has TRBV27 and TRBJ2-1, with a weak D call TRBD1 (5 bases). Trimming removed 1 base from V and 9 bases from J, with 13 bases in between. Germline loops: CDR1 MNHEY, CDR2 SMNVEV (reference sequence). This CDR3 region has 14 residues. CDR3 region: CASSLWGPNSEQFF. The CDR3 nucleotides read TGTGCCAGCAGTTTATGGGGCCCCAATAGTGAGCAGTTCTTC.

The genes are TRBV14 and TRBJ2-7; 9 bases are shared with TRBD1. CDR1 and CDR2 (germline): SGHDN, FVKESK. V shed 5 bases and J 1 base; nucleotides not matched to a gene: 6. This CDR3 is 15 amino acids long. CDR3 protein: CASSALDRGSYEQYF. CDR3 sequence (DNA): TGTGCCAGCAGCGCGCTCGACAGGGGGTCCTACGAGCAGTACTTC.

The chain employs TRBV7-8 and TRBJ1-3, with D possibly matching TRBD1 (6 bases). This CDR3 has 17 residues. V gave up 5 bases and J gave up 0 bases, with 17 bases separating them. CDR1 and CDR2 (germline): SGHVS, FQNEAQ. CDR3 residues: CASSRERGGSSGNTIYF. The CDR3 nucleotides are TGTGCCAGCAGCAGAGAACGAGGGGGGAGCTCTGGAAACACCATATATTTT.

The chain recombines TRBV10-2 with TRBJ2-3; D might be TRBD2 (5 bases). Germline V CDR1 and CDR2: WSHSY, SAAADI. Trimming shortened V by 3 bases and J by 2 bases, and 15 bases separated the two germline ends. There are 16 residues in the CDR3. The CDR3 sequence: CASSDRGFGPTDTQYF. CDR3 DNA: TGCGCCAGCAGTGACCGCGGGTTCGGGCCCACAGATACGCAGTATTTT.

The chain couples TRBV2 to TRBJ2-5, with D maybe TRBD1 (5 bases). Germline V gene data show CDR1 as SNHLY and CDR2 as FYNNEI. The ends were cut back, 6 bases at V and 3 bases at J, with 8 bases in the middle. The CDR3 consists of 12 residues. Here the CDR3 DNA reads TGTGCCAGCAGCGTCAGGGAAGAGACCCAGTACTTC. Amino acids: CASSVREETQYF.

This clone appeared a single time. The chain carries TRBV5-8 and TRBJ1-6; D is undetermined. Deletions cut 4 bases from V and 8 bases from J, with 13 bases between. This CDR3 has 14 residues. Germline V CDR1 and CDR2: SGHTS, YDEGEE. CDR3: CASSTRAGYSPLHF. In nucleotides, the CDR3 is TGTGCCAGCAGCACTAGGGCAGGTTATTCACCCCTCCACTTT.

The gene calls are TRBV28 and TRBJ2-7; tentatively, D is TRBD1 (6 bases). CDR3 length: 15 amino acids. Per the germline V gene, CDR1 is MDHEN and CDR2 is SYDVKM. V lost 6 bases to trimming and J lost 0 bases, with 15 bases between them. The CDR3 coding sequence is TGTGCCAGCAGCCAGGGGTCTGCCAGCTCCTACGAGCAGTACTTC. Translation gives CASSQGSASSYEQYF.

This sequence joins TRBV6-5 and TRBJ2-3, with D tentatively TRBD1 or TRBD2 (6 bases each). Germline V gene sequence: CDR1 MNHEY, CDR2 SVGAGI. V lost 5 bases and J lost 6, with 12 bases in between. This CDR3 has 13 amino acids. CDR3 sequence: CASSRGVADTQYF. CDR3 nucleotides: TGTGCCAGCAGTAGGGGGGTTGCCGATACGCAGTATTTT.

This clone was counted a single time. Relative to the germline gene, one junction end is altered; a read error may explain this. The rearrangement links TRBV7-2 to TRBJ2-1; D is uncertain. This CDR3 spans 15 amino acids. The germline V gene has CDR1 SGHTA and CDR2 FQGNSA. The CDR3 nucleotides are TGTGCCAGCAGTTTAGGAAGTTTTGCGTACAATGAGCAGTTCTTC. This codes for CASSLGSFAYNEQFF. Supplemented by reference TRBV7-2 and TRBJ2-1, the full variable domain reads GAGVSQSPSNKVTEKGKDVELRCDPISGHTALYWYRQSLGQGLEFLIYFQGNSAPDKSGLPSDRFSAERTGGSVSTLTIQRTQQEDSAVYLCASSLGSFAYNEQFFGPGTRLTVL.

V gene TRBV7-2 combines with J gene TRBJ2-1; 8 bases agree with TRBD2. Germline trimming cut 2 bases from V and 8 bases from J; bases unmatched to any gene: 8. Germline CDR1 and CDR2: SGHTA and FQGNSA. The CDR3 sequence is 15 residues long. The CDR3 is CASSLTGGPVYEQFF. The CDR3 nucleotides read TGTGCCAGCAGCTTAACGGGAGGGCCGGTCTATGAGCAGTTCTTC.

The CDR3 DNA reads as TGTGCCAGCAGTCCCGGACAGGGGCAATCTGGCTACACCTTC. It encodes CASSPGQGQSGYTF. This chain connects TRBV6-5 to TRBJ1-2, with TRBD1 identical over 9 bases. CDR1 and CDR2 (germline): MNHEY, SVGAGI. This CDR3 contains 14 residues. J lost 7 bases, V lost 5 bases, and 8 bases had no gene match.